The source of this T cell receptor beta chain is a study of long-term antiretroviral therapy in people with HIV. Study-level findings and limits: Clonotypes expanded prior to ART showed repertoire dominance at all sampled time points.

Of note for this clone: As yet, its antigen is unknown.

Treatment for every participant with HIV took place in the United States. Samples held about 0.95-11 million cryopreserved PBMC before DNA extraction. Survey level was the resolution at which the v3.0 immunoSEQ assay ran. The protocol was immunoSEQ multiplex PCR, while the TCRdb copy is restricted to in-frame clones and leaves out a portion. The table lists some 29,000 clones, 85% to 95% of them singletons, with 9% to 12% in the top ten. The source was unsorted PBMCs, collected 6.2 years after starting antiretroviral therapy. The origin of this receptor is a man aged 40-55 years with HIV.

The CDR3 is CASSLIPAGGQADTQYF. As DNA, the CDR3 is TGTGCCAGCAGCTTAATCCCGGCGGGGGGGCAGGCAGATACGCAGTATTTT. The chain recombines TRBV7-3 with TRBJ2-3, with 9 bases lining up with TRBD2. Germline trimming cut 1 base from V and 4 bases from J; bases unmatched to any gene: 9. CDR3 length: 17 amino acids. Germline V gene lookup returns CDR1 SGHTA and CDR2 FQGTGA.